What follows are 19 T cell receptor beta chains derived from one specimen sequenced in a study of cytomegalovirus exposure and HLA in healthy donors. The protocol was immunoSEQ multiplex PCR, while the TCRdb copy is restricted to in-frame clones and leaves out a portion. The data contain tens of thousands of clones, just under 95% of them singletons. The sample was PBMCs. The receptor source for this set is a man younger than 35 in good health and CMV-seropositive.

This rearrangement joins TRBV7-8 to TRBJ1-6; D unresolved. CDR3 length: 13 amino acids. With 0 bases removed from V and 8 bases from J, the gap between germline ends came to 5 bases. Per the germline V gene, CDR1 is SGHVS and CDR2 is FQNEAQ. The CDR3 sequence: CASSLAADSPLHF. In DNA, the CDR3 is TGTGCCAGCAGCTTAGCGGCGGATTCACCCCTCCACTTT.

The chain uses TRBV6-1 and TRBJ1-5; no definite D call. CDR3 length equals 17 residues. CDR1 MNHNS and CDR2 SASEGT come from the germline V gene. The V end was cut by 3 bases, the J end by 0 bases, with 15 bases between. This CDR3 is CASSERAGKYSNQPQHF. The CDR3 DNA is TGTGCCAGCAGTGAGAGGGCAGGAAAGTATAGCAATCAGCCCCAGCATTTT.

The V and J genes are TRBV12-5 and TRBJ2-7, with TRBD1 identical over 8 bases. Germline V gene lookup returns CDR1 LGHNT and CDR2 FRNRAP. V lost 6 bases to trimming and J lost 3 bases; unmatched junction nucleotides: 4. The CDR3 spans 13 residues. CDR3: CASGLDRDYEQYF. The CDR3 bases are TGTGCTAGTGGCCTGGACAGGGACTACGAGCAGTACTTC. The variable domain in full, completed from reference TRBV12-5 and TRBJ2-7, reads DARVTQTPRHKVTEMGQEVTMRCQPILGHNTVFWYRQTMMQGLELLAYFRNRAPLDDSGMPKDRFSAEMPDATLATLKIQPSEPRDSAVYFCASGLDRDYEQYFGPGTRLTVT.

The CDR3 is CASSPVGENEKLFF. The CDR3 DNA follows: TGTGCCAGCAGTCCGGTCGGGGAGAATGAAAAACTGTTTTTT. The rearrangement links TRBV11-3 to TRBJ1-4; the D is unclear. The V end lost 6 bases, the J end lost 5 bases, and 13 bases lay between the germline ends. This CDR3 comprises 14 residues. Germline-derived CDR1 and CDR2 are SGHNT and YENEEA.

This chain links TRBV7-8 with TRBJ2-1; D not certain. V dropped 0 bases and J dropped 6 bases, with 6 bases sitting between them. There are 13 residues in the CDR3. The germline CDR1 and CDR2 sequences are SGHVS and FQNEAQ. The CDR3, as DNA: TGTGCCAGCAGCTTAGCGAGGATCAATGAGCAGTTCTTC. Protein: CASSLARINEQFF.

The V and J genes are TRBV14 and TRBJ2-5, with D possibly TRBD2 on 5 matching bases. Trimming cost V 0 bases and J 4 bases, with 9 bases left between them. Germline assignment: CDR1 SGHDN and CDR2 FVKESK. The CDR3 has 14 residues. CDR3 coding DNA: TGTGCCAGCAGCCAAGATGCCGGGATAGAGACCCAGTACTTC. This encodes CASSQDAGIETQYF.

The chain employs TRBV6-1 and TRBJ1-1; TRBD1 is a possible D gene (5 bases). From germline, CDR1 is MNHNS and CDR2 SASEGT. The CDR3 extends over 15 amino acids. V lost 6 bases to trimming and J lost 1 base, with 15 bases between them. The CDR3: CASRPGPGGNTEAFF. Here the CDR3 DNA reads TGTGCCAGCAGACCCGGGCCGGGGGGGAACACTGAAGCTTTCTTT.

The gene calls are TRBV27 and TRBJ1-1, with 9 bases that match TRBD1. Germline CDR1 MNHEY, CDR2 SMNVEV (reference sequence). The CDR3 length is 15 residues. V gave up 5 bases and J gave up 5 bases; unmatched junction bases: 9. CDR3 nucleotide sequence: TGTGCCAGCAGTCCGGGACAGGGTCCCGGTACTGAAGCTTTCTTT. Its protein product is CASSPGQGPGTEAFF.

The chain couples TRBV28 to TRBJ2-3, with 7 bases fitting TRBD1. Germline V gives CDR1 MDHEN, CDR2 SYDVKM. V lost 8 bases and J lost 2; bases outside the gene matches: 7. This CDR3 contains 14 residues. The CDR3 here is CASLDRAATDTQYF. The CDR3 DNA reads TGTGCCAGCCTCGACAGGGCGGCCACAGATACGCAGTATTTT. The full variable domain, completed using reference TRBV28 and TRBJ2-3, is DVKVTQSSRYLVKRTGEKVFLECVQDMDHENMFWYRQDPGLGLRLIYFSYDVKMKEKGDIPEGYSVSREKKERFSLILESASTNQTSMYLCASLDRAATDTQYFGPGTRLTVL.

This chain connects TRBV23-1 to TRBJ1-2, with D maybe TRBD1 (6 bases). TRBV23-1 carries the ORF label, with uncertain function. V lost 1 base to trimming and J lost 4 bases, with 16 bases between them. The CDR3 is made up of 16 amino acids. The chain's CDR3 is CASSQLAFGTTYGYTF. CDR3 nucleotide sequence: TGCGCCAGCAGTCAATTGGCATTTGGGACAACCTATGGCTACACCTTC.

The CDR3 DNA is TGTGCCAGCTCTTGGACAGGGGGCTTATCTGGCTACACCTTC. The encoded protein is CASSWTGGLSGYTF. The chain combines TRBV2 with TRBJ1-2, with TRBD1 identical over 11 bases. This CDR3 contains 14 residues. V lost 8 bases to trimming and J lost 7 bases; unmatched junction nucleotides: 9. Looked up from germline, CDR1 is SNHLY and CDR2 is FYNNEI.

CDR3 residues: CASSLDRGHNVLTF. In nucleotides, the CDR3 is TGTGCCAGCAGTTTAGACAGGGGGCACAACGTCCTGACTTTC. The genes are TRBV27 and TRBJ2-6; 10 bases map to TRBD1. Germline CDR1 reads MNHEY; CDR2 reads SMNVEV (reference sequence). The CDR3 loop spans 14 amino acids. V lost 2 bases to trimming and J lost 9 bases; unmatched junction nucleotides: 1.

The chain carries TRBV28 and TRBJ1-4; the D is unclear. Germline CDR1 and CDR2: MDHEN and SYDVKM. CDR3 length: 12 amino acids. Trimming cost V 6 bases and J 5 bases, with 7 bases left between them. CDR3 sequence: CASRYGNEKLFF. As DNA, the CDR3 is TGTGCCAGCAGGTACGGGAATGAAAAACTGTTTTTT.

This chain links TRBV18 with TRBJ1-1; 7 bases map to TRBD1. Looked up from germline, CDR1 is KGHSH and CDR2 is LQKENI. The CDR3 sequence is 16 residues long. V gave up 0 bases and J gave up 3 bases; unmatched junction bases: 7. The CDR3 loop is CASSPPGQITYTEAFF. The CDR3 DNA sequence: TGTGCCAGCTCACCACCGGGACAGATAACGTACACTGAAGCTTTCTTT.

This chain links TRBV18 with TRBJ1-2; D may be TRBD1 (5 bases). The V end was cut by 3 bases, the J end by 5 bases, with 10 bases between. CDR1 and CDR2 from the germline V gene are KGHSH and LQKENI. This CDR3 comprises 13 residues. The CDR3 loop reads CASSPEQAYGYTF. Written as DNA, the CDR3 is TGTGCCAGCTCACCCGAACAGGCTTATGGCTACACCTTC.

This chain connects TRBV11-3 to TRBJ2-3, with a weak D call TRBD1 (6 bases). Germline CDR1 SGHNT, CDR2 YENEEA. The V and J ends lost 1 base and 2 bases respectively, with 13 bases between them. The CDR3 has 16 amino acids. The CDR3 is CASSLVQGPDTDTQYF. CDR3 bases: TGTGCCAGCAGCTTAGTACAGGGACCCGACACAGATACGCAGTATTTT.

The chain employs TRBV5-6 and TRBJ2-7, with D tentatively TRBD2 (6 bases). Germline V gene data show CDR1 as SGHDT and CDR2 as YYEEEE. The CDR3 has 15 amino acids. Trimming left V 4 bases short and J 2 bases short, with 16 bases between. The CDR3 protein is CASSQSAGPTYEQYF. For the CDR3, the DNA is TGTGCCAGCAGCCAGAGTGCGGGGCCGACCTACGAGCAGTACTTC.

The V and J genes are TRBV7-3 and TRBJ2-1; TRBD2 aligns across 11 bases. CDR3 length: 15 residues. V dropped 5 bases and J dropped 4; count of bases not matched to a gene: 4. CDR1 is SGHTA and CDR2 is FQGTGA in the germline V gene. Here the CDR3 reads CASSPGLAAYNEQFF. CDR3 DNA sequence: TGTGCCAGCAGCCCGGGACTAGCGGCTTACAATGAGCAGTTCTTC.

The rearrangement links TRBV7-2 to TRBJ1-5, with 7 bases identical to TRBD1. J lost 3 bases, V lost 0 bases, and 2 bases had no gene match. Germline V gene data show CDR1 as SGHTA and CDR2 as FQGNSA. The CDR3 is 15 residues long. CDR3 sequence reads: CASSLATGNNQPQHF. As DNA, the CDR3 is TGTGCCAGCAGCTTAGCGACAGGGAACAATCAGCCCCAGCATTTT.